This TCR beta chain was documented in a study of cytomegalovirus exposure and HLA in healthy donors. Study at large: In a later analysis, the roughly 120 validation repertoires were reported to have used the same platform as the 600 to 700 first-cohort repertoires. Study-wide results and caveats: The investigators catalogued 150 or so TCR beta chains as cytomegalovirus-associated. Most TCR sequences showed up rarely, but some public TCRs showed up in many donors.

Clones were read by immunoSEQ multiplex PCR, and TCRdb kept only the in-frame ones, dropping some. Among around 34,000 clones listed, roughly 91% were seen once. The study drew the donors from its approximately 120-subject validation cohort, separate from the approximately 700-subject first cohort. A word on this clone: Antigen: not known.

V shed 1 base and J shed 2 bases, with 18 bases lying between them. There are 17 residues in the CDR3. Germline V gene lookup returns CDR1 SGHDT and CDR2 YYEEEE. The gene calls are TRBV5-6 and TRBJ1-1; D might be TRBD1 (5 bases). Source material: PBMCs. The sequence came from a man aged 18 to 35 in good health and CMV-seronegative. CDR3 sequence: CASSLWTHPWGNTEAFF. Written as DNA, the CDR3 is TGTGCCAGCAGCTTGTGGACACACCCATGGGGCAACACTGAAGCTTTCTTT.